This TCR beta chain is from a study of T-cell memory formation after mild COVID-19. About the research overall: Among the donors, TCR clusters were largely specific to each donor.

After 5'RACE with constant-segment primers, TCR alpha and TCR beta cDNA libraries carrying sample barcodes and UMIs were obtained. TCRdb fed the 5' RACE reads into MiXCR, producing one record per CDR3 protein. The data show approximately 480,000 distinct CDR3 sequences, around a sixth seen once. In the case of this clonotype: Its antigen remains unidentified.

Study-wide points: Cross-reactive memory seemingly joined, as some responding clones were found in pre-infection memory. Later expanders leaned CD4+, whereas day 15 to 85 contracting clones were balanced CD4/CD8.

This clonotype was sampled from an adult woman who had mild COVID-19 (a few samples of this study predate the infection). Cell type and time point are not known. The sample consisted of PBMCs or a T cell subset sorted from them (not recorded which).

The CDR3 sequence: CASTYLGVLTF. The CDR3 coding sequence is TGTGCCAGCACCTACTTAGGGGTCCTGACTTTC. The genes are TRBV12-3 or TRBV12-4 and TRBJ2-6; D is ambiguous. Trimming shortened V by 7 bases and J by 13 bases, and 11 bases separated the two germline ends. The CDR3 has 11 residues.